The present T cell receptor beta chain was sequenced within a study of OX40 agonist ivuxolimab in advanced cancers. Regarding the research as a whole: Ivuxolimab was a fully human IgG2 agonistic monoclonal antibody targeting the costimulatory receptor OX40 (CD134). In the dose-escalation cohort, approximately 80% of patients were male, and the mean age was 60 years with a range of roughly 23 to 79. Of the 50 to 55 dose-escalation patients, hepatocellular carcinoma was present in some 19, melanoma in approximately 15, renal cell carcinoma in 9 and head and neck cancer in 9. The monotherapy dose-escalation portion (N = 52 patients) of the phase I ivuxolimab trial is reported in the paper. Partial responses occurred in three dose-escalation patients: two with cutaneous melanoma and one with hepatocellular carcinoma. The point of sequencing TCRbeta in the periphery was to test whether ivuxolimab changed TCR sequence diversity and drove clonal T-cell expansion. Intravenous ivuxolimab was administered to patients every 2 weeks at six dose levels: 0.01, 0.1, 0.3, 1.5, 3 and 10 mg/kg. Patients were allowed to have had prior anti-PD-1, anti-PD-L1 or anti-CTLA-4 therapy, and approximately 37% of the dose-escalation patients had been treated with checkpoint inhibitors.

Remarks on this clone: No antigen is known for it. Base-call qualities are not available, and no considerably larger clone is one nucleotide away.

General study outcomes and caveats: Clonal expansion of both CD4+ and CD8+ blood T cells was observed from baseline to week 6 at doses 0.1 to 3.0 mg/kg. Low levels of normalized T-cell clonal expansion were also shown by some nonresponding patients. Which antigens the clonally expanded peripheral T cells were specific for was not determined. Partial responders in the 0.1-3.0 mg/kg groups had among the lowest normalized peripheral clonal expansion, especially among CD8+ T cells. On average, CD8+ T cells showed more expanded clones than CD4+ T cells after ivuxolimab.

To sequence the TCRbeta CDR3 region, genomic DNA was isolated from the sorted cells. The immunoSEQ Assay was used to sequence the TCRbeta CDR3 regions. TCRdb limited this immuneACCESS table to in-frame rearrangements with V and J called. A share of clones is missing; checked studies link under half to unresolved V genes, and the rest is unexplained. The sample includes approximately 69,000 clones, with approximately 93% observed a single time. The ten largest account for less than 0.3% of the sample. The trial excluded patients who had a history of autoimmune disease or were on systemic immunosuppression. Peripheral blood for TCR sequencing was drawn from every dose cohort at baseline, at cycle 4 day 1 and at cycle 7 day 1. The samples were taken from a phase I, first-in-human, multicenter, open-label dose-escalation trial of ivuxolimab. Adults with locally advanced or metastatic head and neck squamous cell, hepatocellular, melanoma or renal cell carcinoma were enrolled in the trial. CD4+ and CD8+ T cells were sorted separately from peripheral blood before TCR sequencing.

The clonotype was recovered from an adult with an advanced solid tumor such as melanoma, head and neck, liver or kidney cancer. Sequencing was performed on CD4+ or CD8+ T cells sorted from blood, taken in a trial of the OX40 agonist ivuxolimab.

The bases read TGTGCCACCAGCGAGTTCGGGGAGGTAGCCTCAGGAAACACCATATATTTT. It translates as CATSEFGEVASGNTIYF. The rearranged segments are TRBV15 and TRBJ1-3, with the D gene not confidently named. Cut back by 5 bases and 4 bases, the V and J ends lie 21 bases apart. From the cysteine up to the phenylalanine, the CDR3 has a length of 17 residues. This entry keeps only the CDR3 DNA: 51 bases, framed from base 1. CDR1 and CDR2 are drawn from the germline V gene (reference sequence): LNHNV, YYDKDF.